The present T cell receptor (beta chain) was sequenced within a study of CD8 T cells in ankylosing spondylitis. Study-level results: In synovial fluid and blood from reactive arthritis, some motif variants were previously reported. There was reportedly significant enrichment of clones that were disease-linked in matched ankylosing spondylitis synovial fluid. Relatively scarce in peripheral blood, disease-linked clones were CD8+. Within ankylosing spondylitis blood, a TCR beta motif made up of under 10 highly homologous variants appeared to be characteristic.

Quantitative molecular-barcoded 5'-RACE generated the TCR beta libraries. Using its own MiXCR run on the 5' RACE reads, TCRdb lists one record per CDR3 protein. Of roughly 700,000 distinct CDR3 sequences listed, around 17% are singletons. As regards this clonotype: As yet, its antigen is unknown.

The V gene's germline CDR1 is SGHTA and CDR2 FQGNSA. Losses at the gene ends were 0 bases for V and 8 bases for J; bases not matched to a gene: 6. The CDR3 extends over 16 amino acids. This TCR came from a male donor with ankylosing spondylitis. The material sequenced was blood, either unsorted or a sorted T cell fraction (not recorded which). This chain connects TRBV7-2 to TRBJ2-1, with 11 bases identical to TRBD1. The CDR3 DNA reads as TGTGCCAGCAGCTTAGCCACCGGGACAGGGGGACATGAGCAGTTCTTC. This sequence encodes CASSLATGTGGHEQFF.